The 29 T cell receptor beta chains below all came from one sample that was sequenced in a study of graft-versus-host responses after intestinal transplantation. The antigens of these receptors remain unknown. Clones were sequenced by immunoSEQ multiplex PCR, and TCRdb holds only the in-frame ones, with some missing. The repertoire includes 30,000 to 50,000 clones, about 95% of them detected once, and less than 0.25% sits in the top ten. The material sequenced was unstimulated CD8+ T cells sorted from spleen or lymph node cells, taken before transplant. All receptors derive from a human donor who was the organ donor for an intestinal transplant.

The chain links TRBV27 to TRBJ1-1; D not certain. The CDR3 is 14 amino acids. CDR1 is MNHEY, CDR2 SMNVEV, per germline (reference sequence). V was trimmed by 5 bases and J by 1 base, leaving 11 bases between them. Here the CDR3 DNA reads TGTGCCAGCAGTCACGTCACAGAGAACACTGAAGCTTTCTTT. Its translation is CASSHVTENTEAFF.

This clone was observed a single time. This chain links TRBV7-9 with TRBJ2-7, with D unclear. The CDR3 is made up of 14 amino acids. From germline, CDR1 is SEHNR and CDR2 FQNEAQ (reference sequence). The ends were cut back, 1 base at V and 2 bases at J, with 9 bases in the middle. CDR3 sequence: CASSLVGRPYEQYF. The DNA of the CDR3 is TGTGCCAGCAGCTTAGTCGGCAGACCCTACGAGCAGTACTTC.

The V and J genes are TRBV11-2 and TRBJ2-7; TRBD2 aligns across 11 bases. The CDR3 extends over 14 amino acids. Losses at the gene ends were 8 bases for V and 5 bases for J; bases not matched to a gene: 8. Germline V gives CDR1 SGHAT, CDR2 FQNNGV. The CDR3 reads CASRVAGGPHEQYF. CDR3 in DNA: TGTGCCAGCCGAGTAGCGGGGGGGCCCCACGAGCAGTACTTC. Full variable domain (missing parts from reference TRBV11-2 and TRBJ2-7): EAGVAQSPRYKIIEKRQSVAFWCNPISGHATLYWYQQILGQGPKLLIQFQNNGVVDDSQLPKDRFSAERLKGVDSTLKIQPAKLEDSAVYLCASRVAGGPHEQYFGPGTRLTVT.

V and J are TRBV10-3 and TRBJ1-3; D unclear. The CDR3 covers 13 residues. V was cut by 3 bases and J by 4 bases, with 7 bases left in between. CDR1 is ENHRY, CDR2 SYGVKD, per germline. The CDR3 nucleotides are TGTGCCATCAGTGAATTGGCGGGAAACACCATATATTTT. Translated, it gives CAISELAGNTIYF.

This chain uses TRBV6-6 with TRBJ2-3; TRBD2 aligns across 9 bases. This CDR3 is 16 amino acids long. Trimming at V came to 0 bases and at J to 3 bases, leaving 4 bases not matched to a gene. Germline loops: CDR1 MNHNY, CDR2 SVGAGI (reference sequence). CDR3 nucleotides: TGTGCCAGCAGTTACTCCGGCGGGGGGGCTACAGATACGCAGTATTTT. Its translation is CASSYSGGGATDTQYF.

The V call is TRBV6-4, the J call TRBJ1-5; D uncertain. CDR3 size: 16 residues. From germline, CDR1 is MRHNA and CDR2 SNTAGT. The ends were cut back, 0 bases at V and 6 bases at J, with 15 bases in the middle. CDR3 amino acids: CASSDSAEYPPQPQHF. The CDR3 nucleotides are TGTGCCAGCAGTGACTCGGCAGAGTACCCACCTCAGCCCCAGCATTTT.

The gene calls are TRBV5-4 and TRBJ2-2; D ambiguous. Germline V gene data show CDR1 as SGHNT and CDR2 as YYREEE (reference sequence). Trimming removed 3 bases at V and 7 bases at J, with 19 bases between. This CDR3 contains 16 residues. The CDR3 coding sequence is TGTGCCAGCAGCTCCCGGGCTCCCTTTATTCACGGGGAGCTGTTTTTT. The encoded protein is CASSSRAPFIHGELFF. The whole variable domain, remainder taken from reference TRBV5-4 and TRBJ2-2, is ETGVTQSPTHLIKTRGQQVTLRCSSQSGHNTVSWYQQALGQGPQFIFQYYREEENGRGNFPPRFSGLQFPNYSSELNVNALELDDSALYLCASSSRAPFIHGELFFGEGSRLTVL.

The chain uses TRBV9 and TRBJ1-1; D unclear. The CDR3 runs to 13 residues. Per the germline V gene, CDR1 is SGDLS and CDR2 is YYNGEE. The ends were cut back, 0 bases at V and 5 bases at J, with 8 bases in the middle. The CDR3 reads CASSVGGETEAFF. The CDR3 DNA is TGTGCCAGCAGCGTAGGGGGAGAAACTGAAGCTTTCTTT.

The chain recombines TRBV7-9 with TRBJ2-1; TRBD1 or TRBD2 may be the D gene (5 bases each). This CDR3 comprises 15 residues. V shed 5 bases and J shed 2 bases, with 13 bases lying between them. Looked up from germline, CDR1 is SEHNR and CDR2 is FQNEAQ (reference sequence). CDR3 protein: CASSPPLGAYNEQFF. CDR3 coding DNA: TGTGCCAGCAGCCCCCCGTTGGGGGCCTACAATGAGCAGTTCTTC.

The rearrangement joins TRBV11-3 to TRBJ1-2; D ambiguous. V was clipped by 2 bases and J by 3 bases, with 7 bases between them. Germline CDR1 reads SGHNT; CDR2 reads YENEEA. The CDR3 runs 13 residues. The DNA of the CDR3 is TGTGCCAGCAGCTTACGGGGTCACTATGGCTACACCTTC. This translates into CASSLRGHYGYTF.

The V call is TRBV6-5, the J call TRBJ1-5; the match to TRBD1 covers 8 bases. Germline CDR1 MNHEY, CDR2 SVGAGI. With V trimmed by 4 bases and J by 7 bases, 6 bases remained unmatched. This CDR3 spans 14 amino acids. The CDR3 coding sequence is TGTGCCAGCAGTTCGGGACAGGTTGTCCAGCCCCAGCATTTT. Residues: CASSSGQVVQPQHF.

This chain's CDR3 is CASSGQGASSYEQYF. The CDR3 nucleotides read TGTGCCAGCAGCGGACAGGGGGCCTCCTCCTACGAGCAGTACTTC. This sequence joins TRBV5-6 and TRBJ2-7; 11 positions agree with TRBD1. This CDR3 contains 15 residues. J lost 0 bases, V lost 4 bases, and 3 bases had no gene match. Germline V gene data show CDR1 as SGHDT and CDR2 as YYEEEE.

The chain carries TRBV2 and TRBJ1-1; D is possibly TRBD1 (5 bases). CDR1 and CDR2 (germline): SNHLY, FYNNEI. V was clipped by 6 bases and J by 8 bases, with 25 bases between them. The CDR3 consists of 16 residues. The CDR3 DNA reads TGTGCCAGCAGAGAGGAACCGGGACGGACGGCACAAGAAGCTTTCTTT. This codes for CASREEPGRTAQEAFF.

This chain links TRBV27 with TRBJ2-7; 10 bases are shared with TRBD2. The CDR3 contains 14 residues. After removal of 5 bases from V and 4 bases from J, the junction contained 5 bases not matched to a gene. Per germline, CDR1 MNHEY and CDR2 SMNVEV (reference sequence). The CDR3 region is CASSPTSGVYEQYF. The CDR3 region has the DNA TGTGCCAGCAGTCCAACTAGCGGGGTTTACGAGCAGTACTTC.

This clone was observed a single time. The genes are TRBV13 and TRBJ2-7; 8 positions agree with TRBD2. Germline trimming cut 8 bases from V and 4 bases from J; bases unmatched to any gene: 13. The V gene's germline CDR1 is PRHDT and CDR2 FYEKMQ (reference sequence). The CDR3 contains 15 residues. As DNA, the CDR3 is TGTGCCAGCCGCAGACGGGGGGGGGCCAGATACGAGCAGTACTTC. Encoded protein: CASRRRGGARYEQYF.

The V call is TRBV28, the J call TRBJ2-1, with unresolved D. Germline values: CDR1 MDHEN, CDR2 SYDVKM. The CDR3 is made up of 15 amino acids. The germline V and J ends were trimmed by 2 bases and 0 bases, with 8 bases remaining between them. In DNA, the CDR3 is TGTGCCAGCAGTTTACTTGAGGTCTCCTACAATGAGCAGTTCTTC. Translated, it gives CASSLLEVSYNEQFF.

The CDR3 reads CASSSLDREPYEQYF. The CDR3 DNA is TGTGCCAGCAGTTCATTAGACAGGGAGCCCTACGAGCAGTACTTC. The chain uses TRBV27 and TRBJ2-7, with TRBD1 matching 7 bases. Trimming took 4 bases from V and 2 from J; bases not matched to a gene: 8. The CDR3 runs to 15 residues. Germline V CDR1 and CDR2: MNHEY, SMNVEV (reference sequence).

This clone was seen a single time. As DNA, the CDR3 is TGTGCCACCAGCAGAGAGAACCCGGGACAGGGGGCCTACGAGCAGTACTTC. Amino acids: CATSRENPGQGAYEQYF. V and J are TRBV15 and TRBJ2-7; TRBD1 agrees at 11 bases. Trimming cost V 0 bases and J 2 bases; bases outside gene matches: 6. Germline CDR1 reads LNHNV; CDR2 reads YYDKDF (reference sequence). The CDR3 loop spans 17 amino acids.

This clone was recorded only once. The chain combines TRBV5-1 with TRBJ2-7, with 8 bases fitting TRBD2. The CDR3 runs 15 residues. In germline, CDR1 is SGHRS, CDR2 YFSETQ. With 3 bases clipped from V and 2 bases from J, the junction kept 7 bases outside the gene matches. Written as DNA, the CDR3 is TGCGCCAGCAGCTCTGGGACTAGTGGCCCCTACGAGCAGTACTTC. It specifies CASSSGTSGPYEQYF.

This chain joins TRBV18 and TRBJ1-5; the D is unclear. Germline CDR1 is KGHSH and CDR2 is LQKENI. The germline V and J ends were trimmed by 6 bases and 0 bases, with 15 bases remaining between them. This CDR3 spans 16 amino acids. CDR3 nucleotides: TGTGCCAGCTCCGAGGCGGCTGGTTATAGCAATCAGCCCCAGCATTTT. It encodes CASSEAAGYSNQPQHF.

This rearrangement joins TRBV9 to TRBJ1-2; D not certain. From germline, CDR1 is SGDLS and CDR2 YYNGEE. This CDR3 region has 13 residues. Trimming removed 5 bases at V and 5 bases at J, with 13 bases between. The CDR3 loop reads CASSLGSRYGYTF. Here the CDR3 DNA reads TGTGCCAGCAGTCTAGGGTCAAGGTATGGCTACACCTTC.

The genes are TRBV11-3 and TRBJ2-5; 8 bases fit TRBD2. Germline V CDR1 and CDR2: SGHNT, YENEEA. V was clipped by 7 bases and J by 1 base; unmatched bases: 8. This CDR3 has 15 residues. CDR3 region: CASMPRRGGQETQYF. Written as DNA, the CDR3 is TGTGCCAGCATGCCTCGCCGGGGGGGCCAAGAGACCCAGTACTTC.

This chain connects TRBV30 to TRBJ2-7; 9 bases are a match to TRBD1. The germline gives CDR1 GTSNPN, CDR2 SVGIG (reference sequence). The length of the CDR3 is 13 residues. The trim removed 5 bases at V and 4 bases at J, leaving 6 bases unmatched. DNA for the CDR3: TGTGCCTGGGGGGGGACAGGGTCGTACGAGCAGTACTTC. Residues: CAWGGTGSYEQYF.

This clone was seen a single time. The rearrangement links TRBV4-1 to TRBJ1-2; possible D gene TRBD1, 6 bases. CDR3 length equals 15 residues. V was trimmed by 0 bases and J by 5 bases, leaving 13 bases between them. Germline V CDR1 and CDR2: MGHRA, YSYEKL. DNA of the CDR3: TGCGCCAGCAGCCAAGATCCGGGGGGCGATTATGGCTACACCTTC. Its protein is CASSQDPGGDYGYTF.

The chain has TRBV9 and TRBJ2-3; 10 bases line up with TRBD2. The junction had 9 bases not matched to a gene; V was cut back by 1 base and J by 4 bases. The CDR3 loop spans 17 amino acids. Germline V gene data show CDR1 as SGDLS and CDR2 as YYNGEE. This CDR3 is CASSVISGGELADTQYF. CDR3 coding DNA: TGTGCCAGCAGCGTAATCAGCGGGGGGGAATTAGCAGATACGCAGTATTTT.

The CDR3 DNA sequence: TGCGCCAGCAGCCAGGGGGGGCTTGGCTATGGCTACACCTTC. Encoded protein: CASSQGGLGYGYTF. J is TRBJ1-2 and V is TRBV4-1, with D possibly being TRBD1 (6 bases). This CDR3 has 14 amino acids. Per germline, CDR1 MGHRA and CDR2 YSYEKL. The V and J ends lost 3 bases and 4 bases respectively, with 12 bases between them.

The chain is built from TRBV4-1 and TRBJ1-1; a possible D gene is TRBD1 (5 bases). The CDR3 extends over 13 amino acids. Germline-derived CDR1 and CDR2 are MGHRA and YSYEKL. The V end lost 4 bases, the J end lost 4 bases, and 10 bases lay between the germline ends. The CDR3 bases are TGCGCCAGCAGCCGGGAGGGGCCCACTGAAGCTTTCTTT. Its protein product is CASSREGPTEAFF.

The CDR3 spells CASSTGPTGELFF. In nucleotides, the CDR3 is TGTGCCAGCAGTACAGGGCCCACCGGGGAGCTGTTTTTT. The chain carries TRBV6-4 and TRBJ2-2; possibly TRBD1 for D (6 bases). The CDR3 sequence is 13 residues long. Trimming took 5 bases from V and 4 from J, leaving 8 bases between them. From germline, CDR1 is MRHNA and CDR2 SNTAGT.

The J gene is TRBJ1-1, the V gene TRBV7-9, with TRBD1 as a possible D gene (5 bases). CDR3 length equals 15 residues. Trimming took off 1 base at V and 4 bases at J, with 13 bases between the two ends. Germline CDR1 and CDR2: SEHNR and FQNEAQ (reference sequence). Written as DNA, the CDR3 is TGTGCCAGCAGCTTAGTCCGGGGGAAGATCACTGAAGCTTTCTTT. Amino acids: CASSLVRGKITEAFF.